This T cell receptor (beta chain) emerged from a study of vaccination and CD4 T cells after COVID-19. The treatment denotes: approximately nine-day PBMC culture with coronavirus spike peptide pools or control peptides (ViraFEST assay). After being plated at around 1.8 million per well, PBMCs were cultured with roughly 9.5 IU/ml IL-2 and about 10 ug/ml peptide pools. Culture proceeded for roughly 10 days, and CD4+ T cells were then isolated by negative selection. Regarding this clonotype: Antigen unknown.

At the Johns Hopkins FTIC core, DNA taken from cultured CD4+ T cells was sequenced by way of the Oncomine TCR Beta short-read assay. TCRdb fed the PCR reads into MiXCR, producing one record per CDR3 protein. The profile shows 24,000 or so distinct CDR3 sequences, 58% of them singletons. The junction had 4 bases not matched to a gene; V was cut back by 6 bases and J by 2 bases. Per germline, CDR1 LNHDA and CDR2 SQIVND (reference sequence). This CDR3 region has 14 residues. The chain combines TRBV19 with TRBJ2-3; TRBD2 agrees at 8 bases. The sequence came from a human donor who had recovered from COVID-19. Sequencing input: CD4+ T cells from blood, cultured in vitro. Here the CDR3 reads CASSKAGATDTQYF. The CDR3 DNA sequence: TGTGCCAGTAGCAAAGCGGGGGCCACAGATACGCAGTATTTT.